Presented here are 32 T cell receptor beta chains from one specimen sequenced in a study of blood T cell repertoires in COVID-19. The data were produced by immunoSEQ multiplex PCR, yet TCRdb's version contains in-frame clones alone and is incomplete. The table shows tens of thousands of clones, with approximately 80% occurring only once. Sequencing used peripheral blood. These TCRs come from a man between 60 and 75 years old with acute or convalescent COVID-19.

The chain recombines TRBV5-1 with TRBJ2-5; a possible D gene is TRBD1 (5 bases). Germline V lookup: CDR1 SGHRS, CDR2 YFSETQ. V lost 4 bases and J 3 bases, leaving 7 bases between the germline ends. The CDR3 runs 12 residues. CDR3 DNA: TGCGCCAGCAGCAGGGGAAAAGAGACCCAGTACTTC. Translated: CASSRGKETQYF.

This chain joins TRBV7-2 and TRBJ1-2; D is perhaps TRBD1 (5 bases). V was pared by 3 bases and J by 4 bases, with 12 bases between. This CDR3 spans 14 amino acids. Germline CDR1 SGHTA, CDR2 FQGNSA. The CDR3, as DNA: TGTGCCAGCAGCTTCCTAGGGCAGGGCTATGGCTACACCTTC. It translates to CASSFLGQGYGYTF.

The CDR3 DNA follows: TGTGCCAGCAGCCAAGATTTAGCAGGGTACGAGCAGTACTTC. Its protein product is CASSQDLAGYEQYF. The chain is built from TRBV3-1 (or the pseudogene TRBV3-2) and TRBJ2-7, with D perhaps matching TRBD1 (5 bases). This CDR3 spans 14 amino acids. Trimming stripped 0 bases from V and 4 bases from J, with 10 bases between. CDR1 and CDR2 (germline): LGHDT, YNNKEL (reference sequence).

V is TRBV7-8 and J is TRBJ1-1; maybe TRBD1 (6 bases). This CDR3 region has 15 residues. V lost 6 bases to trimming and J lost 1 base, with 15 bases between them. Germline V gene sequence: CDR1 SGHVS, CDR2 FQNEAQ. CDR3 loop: CASSSTSGQNTEAFF. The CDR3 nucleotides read TGTGCCAGCAGTTCCACCTCGGGACAGAACACTGAAGCTTTCTTT. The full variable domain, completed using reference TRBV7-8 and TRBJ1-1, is GAGVSQSPRYKVAKRGQDVALRCDPISGHVSLFWYQQALGQGPEFLTYFQNEAQLDKSGLPSDRFFAERPEGSVSTLKIQRTQQEDSAVYLCASSSTSGQNTEAFFGQGTRLTVV.

CDR3 sequence reads: CASSFVPINYGYTF. The CDR3 DNA reads as TGTGCCAGCAGCTTCGTACCTATTAACTATGGCTACACCTTC. The J gene is TRBJ1-2, the V gene TRBV5-5; D is ambiguous. This CDR3 has 14 amino acids. Trimming removed 2 bases at V and 1 base at J, with 9 bases between. The V gene's germline CDR1 is SGHKS and CDR2 YYEKEE (reference sequence).

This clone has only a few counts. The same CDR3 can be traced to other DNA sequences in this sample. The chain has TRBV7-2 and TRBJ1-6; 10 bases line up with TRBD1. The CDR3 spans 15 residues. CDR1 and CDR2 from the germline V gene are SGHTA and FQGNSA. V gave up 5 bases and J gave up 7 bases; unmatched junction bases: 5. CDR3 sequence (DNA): TGTGCCAGCAGCCCCAGGACAGGGGGAAATTCACCCCTCCACTTT. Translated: CASSPRTGGNSPLHF. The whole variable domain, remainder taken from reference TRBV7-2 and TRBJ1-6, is GAGVSQSPSNKVTEKGKDVELRCDPISGHTALYWYRQSLGQGLEFLIYFQGNSAPDKSGLPSDRFSAERTGGSVSTLTIQRTQQEDSAVYLCASSPRTGGNSPLHFGNGTRLTVT.

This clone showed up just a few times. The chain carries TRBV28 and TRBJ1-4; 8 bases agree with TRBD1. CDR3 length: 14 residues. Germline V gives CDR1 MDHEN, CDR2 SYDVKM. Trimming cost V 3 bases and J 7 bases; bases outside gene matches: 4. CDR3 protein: CASSFQGAVEKLFF. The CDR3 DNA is TGTGCCAGCAGTTTCCAGGGGGCGGTTGAAAAACTGTTTTTT. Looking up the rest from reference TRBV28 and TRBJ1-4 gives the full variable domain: DVKVTQSSRYLVKRTGEKVFLECVQDMDHENMFWYRQDPGLGLRLIYFSYDVKMKEKGDIPEGYSVSREKKERFSLILESASTNQTSMYLCASSFQGAVEKLFFGSGTQLSVL.

This CDR3 reads CASSNVTGAGESYNEQFF. In DNA, the CDR3 is TGTGCCAGCAGCAATGTAACCGGCGCGGGAGAGTCCTACAATGAGCAGTTCTTC. This chain connects TRBV21-1 to TRBJ2-1; no DNA check was done on the table's D call, TRBD2. TRBV21-1 counts as a pseudogene. This CDR3 spans 18 amino acids.

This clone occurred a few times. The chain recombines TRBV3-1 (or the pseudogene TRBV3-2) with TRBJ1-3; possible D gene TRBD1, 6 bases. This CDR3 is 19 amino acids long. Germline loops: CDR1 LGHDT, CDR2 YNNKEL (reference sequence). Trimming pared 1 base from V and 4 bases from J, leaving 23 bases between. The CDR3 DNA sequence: TGTGCCAGCAGCCAAGGATTCAAGACAGGCACAAATTCCGGAAACACCATATATTTT. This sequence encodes CASSQGFKTGTNSGNTIYF.

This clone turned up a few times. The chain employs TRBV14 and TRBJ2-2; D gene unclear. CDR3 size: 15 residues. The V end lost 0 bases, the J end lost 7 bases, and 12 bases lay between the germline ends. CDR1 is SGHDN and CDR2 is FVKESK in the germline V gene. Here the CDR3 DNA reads TGTGCCAGCAGCCAAGAAAAGATTTCCAGCGGGGAGCTGTTTTTT. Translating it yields CASSQEKISSGELFF. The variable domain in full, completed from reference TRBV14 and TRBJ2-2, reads EAGVTQFPSHSVIEKGQTVTLRCDPISGHDNLYWYRRVMGKEIKFLLHFVKESKQDESGMPNNRFLAERTGGTYSTLKVQPAELEDSGVYFCASSQEKISSGELFFGEGSRLTVL.

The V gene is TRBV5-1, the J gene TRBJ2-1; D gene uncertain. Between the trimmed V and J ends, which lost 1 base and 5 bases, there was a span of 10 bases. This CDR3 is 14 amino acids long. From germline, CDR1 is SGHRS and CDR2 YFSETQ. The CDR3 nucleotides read TGCGCCAGCAGCTTGTTGGGCGAGAACAATGAGCAGTTCTTC. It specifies CASSLLGENNEQFF.

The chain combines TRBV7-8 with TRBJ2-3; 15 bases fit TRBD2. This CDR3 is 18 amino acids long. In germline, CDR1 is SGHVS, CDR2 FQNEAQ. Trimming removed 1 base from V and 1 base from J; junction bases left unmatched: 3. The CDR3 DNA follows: TGTGCCAGCAGCTTAGGGAGGACTAGCGGGGGGGGCACAGATACGCAGTATTTT. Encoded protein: CASSLGRTSGGGTDTQYF.

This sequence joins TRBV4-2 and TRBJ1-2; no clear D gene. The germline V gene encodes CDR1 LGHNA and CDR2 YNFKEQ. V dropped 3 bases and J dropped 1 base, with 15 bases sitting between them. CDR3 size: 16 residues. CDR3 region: CASSQSYRRDNYGYTF. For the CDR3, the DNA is TGTGCCAGCAGCCAGTCGTACAGAAGAGATAACTATGGCTACACCTTC.

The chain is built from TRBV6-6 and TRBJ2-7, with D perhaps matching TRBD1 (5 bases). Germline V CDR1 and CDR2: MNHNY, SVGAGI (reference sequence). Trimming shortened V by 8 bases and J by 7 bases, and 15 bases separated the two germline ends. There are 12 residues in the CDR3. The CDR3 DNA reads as TGTGCCAGCGGTAACAGGTTTCGAGAGCAGTACGTC. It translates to CASGNRFREQYV.

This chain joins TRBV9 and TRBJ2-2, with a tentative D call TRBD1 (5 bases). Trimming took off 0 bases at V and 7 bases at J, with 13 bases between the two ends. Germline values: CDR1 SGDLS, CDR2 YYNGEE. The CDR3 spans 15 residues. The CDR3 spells CASSVGLGVLGELFF. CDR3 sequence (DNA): TGTGCCAGCAGCGTAGGATTAGGGGTCCTCGGGGAGCTGTTTTTT.

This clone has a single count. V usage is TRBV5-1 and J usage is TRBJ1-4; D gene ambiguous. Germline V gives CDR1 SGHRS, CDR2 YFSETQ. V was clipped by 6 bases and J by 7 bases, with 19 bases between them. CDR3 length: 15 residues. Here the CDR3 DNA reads TGCGCCAGCAACCTTGGAGGCAGTGGGAGTGAAAAACTGTTTTTT. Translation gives CASNLGGSGSEKLFF. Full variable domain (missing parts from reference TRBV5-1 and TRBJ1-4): KAGVTQTPRYLIKTRGQQVTLSCSPISGHRSVSWYQQTPGQGLQFLFEYFSETQRNKGNFPGRFSGRQFSNSRSEMNVSTLELGDSALYLCASNLGGSGSEKLFFGSGTQLSVL.

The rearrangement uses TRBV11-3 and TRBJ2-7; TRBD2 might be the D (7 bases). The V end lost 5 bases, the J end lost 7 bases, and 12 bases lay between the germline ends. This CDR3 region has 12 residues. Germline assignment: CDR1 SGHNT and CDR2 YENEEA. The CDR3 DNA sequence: TGTGCCAGCAGCCCAAGGGGGGGGGAGCAGTACTTC. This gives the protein CASSPRGGEQYF.

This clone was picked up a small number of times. CDR3 sequence (DNA): TGTGCCAGCACCAGGGTTTCCGCGAACACTGAAGCTTTCTTT. The encoded protein is CASTRVSANTEAFF. The gene calls are TRBV2 and TRBJ1-1; perhaps TRBD1 as D (5 bases). CDR3 length: 14 amino acids. Trimming removed 7 bases at V and 1 base at J, with 13 bases between. The germline V gene has CDR1 SNHLY and CDR2 FYNNEI. Full variable domain (missing parts from reference TRBV2 and TRBJ1-1): EPEVTQTPSHQVTQMGQEVILRCVPISNHLYFYWYRQILGQKVEFLVSFYNNEISEKSEIFDDQFSVERPDGSNFTLKIRSTKLEDSAMYFCASTRVSANTEAFFGQGTRLTVV.

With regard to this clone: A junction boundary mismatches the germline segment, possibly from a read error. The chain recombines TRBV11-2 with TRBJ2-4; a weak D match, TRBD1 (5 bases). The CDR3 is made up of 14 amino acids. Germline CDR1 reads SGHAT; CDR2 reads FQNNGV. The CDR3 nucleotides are TGTGCCAGCAGCTCCTCCAAGGACACCCTTTCTAGTCACTTC. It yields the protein CASSSSKDTLSSHF.

In nucleotides, the CDR3 is TGTGCCAGCCGACGGGACACCTCCTACAATGAGCAGTTCTTC. As protein: CASRRDTSYNEQFF. V gene TRBV6-6 combines with J gene TRBJ2-1; D perhaps matches TRBD1 (6 bases). Germline V gene lookup returns CDR1 MNHNY and CDR2 SVGAGI (reference sequence). V lost 8 bases and J 0 bases, leaving 11 bases between the germline ends. The CDR3 consists of 14 residues.

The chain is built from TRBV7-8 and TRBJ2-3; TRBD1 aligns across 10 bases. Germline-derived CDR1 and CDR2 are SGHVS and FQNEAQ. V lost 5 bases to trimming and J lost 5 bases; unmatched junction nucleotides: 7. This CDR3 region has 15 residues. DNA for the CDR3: TGTGCCAGCAGCACCCCGACAGGGGGCTTAGATACGCAGTATTTT. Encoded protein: CASSTPTGGLDTQYF.

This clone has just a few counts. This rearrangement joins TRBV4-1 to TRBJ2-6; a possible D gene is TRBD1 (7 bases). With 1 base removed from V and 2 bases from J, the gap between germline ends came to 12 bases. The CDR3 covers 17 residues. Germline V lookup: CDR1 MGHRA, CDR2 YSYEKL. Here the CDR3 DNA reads TGCGCCAGCAGCCAAGGACAGGGAGGTACTGGGGCCAACGTCCTGACTTTC. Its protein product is CASSQGQGGTGANVLTF.

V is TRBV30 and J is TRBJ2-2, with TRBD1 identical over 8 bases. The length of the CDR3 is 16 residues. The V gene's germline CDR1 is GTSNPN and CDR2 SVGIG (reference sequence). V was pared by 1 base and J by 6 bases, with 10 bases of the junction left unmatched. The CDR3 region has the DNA TGTGCCTGGAGTGAGGCGGACAGGGTATTTTCCGGGGAGCTGTTTTTT. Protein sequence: CAWSEADRVFSGELFF.

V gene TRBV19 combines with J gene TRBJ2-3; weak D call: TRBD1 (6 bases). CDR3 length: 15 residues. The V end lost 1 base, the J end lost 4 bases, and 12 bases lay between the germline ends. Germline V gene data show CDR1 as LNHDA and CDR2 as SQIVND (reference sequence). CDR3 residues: CASSIVHRASDTQYF. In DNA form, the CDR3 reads TGTGCCAGTAGTATAGTCCACAGGGCCTCAGATACGCAGTATTTT.

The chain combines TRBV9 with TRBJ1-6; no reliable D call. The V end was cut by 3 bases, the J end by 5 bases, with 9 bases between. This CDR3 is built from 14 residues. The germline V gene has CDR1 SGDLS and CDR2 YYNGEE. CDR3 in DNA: TGTGCCAGCAGCGCACGCGGGGATAATTCACCCCTCCACTTT. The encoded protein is CASSARGDNSPLHF. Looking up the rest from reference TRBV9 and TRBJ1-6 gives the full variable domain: DSGVTQTPKHLITATGQRVTLRCSPRSGDLSVYWYQQSLDQGLQFLIQYYNGEERAKGNILERFSAQQFPDLHSELNLSSLELGDSALYFCASSARGDNSPLHFGNGTRLTVT.

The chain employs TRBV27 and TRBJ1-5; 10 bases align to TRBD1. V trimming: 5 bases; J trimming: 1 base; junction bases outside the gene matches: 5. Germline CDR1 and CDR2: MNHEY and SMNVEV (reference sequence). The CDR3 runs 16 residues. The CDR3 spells CASSPKGQGSNQPQHF. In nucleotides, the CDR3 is TGTGCCAGCAGTCCTAAGGGACAGGGGAGCAATCAGCCCCAGCATTTT.

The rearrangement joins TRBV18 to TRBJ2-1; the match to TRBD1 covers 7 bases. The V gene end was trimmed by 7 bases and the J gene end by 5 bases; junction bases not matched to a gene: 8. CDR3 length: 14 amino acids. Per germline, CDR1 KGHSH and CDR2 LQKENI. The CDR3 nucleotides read TGTGCCAGCTTGAAGGACAGGCAAGACAATGAGCAGTTCTTC. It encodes CASLKDRQDNEQFF.

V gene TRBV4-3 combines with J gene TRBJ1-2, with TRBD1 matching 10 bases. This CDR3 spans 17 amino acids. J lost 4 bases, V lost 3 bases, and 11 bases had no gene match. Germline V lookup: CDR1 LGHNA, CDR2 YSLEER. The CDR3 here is CASSQTPGQGSSYGYTF. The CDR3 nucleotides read TGCGCCAGCAGCCAGACGCCGGGACAGGGGTCCTCCTATGGCTACACCTTC.

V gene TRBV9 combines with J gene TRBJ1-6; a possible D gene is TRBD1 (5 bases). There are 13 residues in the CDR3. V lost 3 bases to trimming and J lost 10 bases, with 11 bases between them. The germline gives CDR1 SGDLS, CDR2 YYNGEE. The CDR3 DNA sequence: TGTGCCAGCAGCGCGAAGGAGGGGTCACCCCTCCACTTT. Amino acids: CASSAKEGSPLHF.

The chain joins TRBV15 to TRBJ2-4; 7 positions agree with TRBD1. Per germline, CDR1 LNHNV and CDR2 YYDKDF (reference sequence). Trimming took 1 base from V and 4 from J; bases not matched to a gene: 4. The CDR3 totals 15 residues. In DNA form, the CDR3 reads TGTGCCACCAGCAGAGCGGGGACAGAAAAAAACATTCAGTACTTC. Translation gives CATSRAGTEKNIQYF.

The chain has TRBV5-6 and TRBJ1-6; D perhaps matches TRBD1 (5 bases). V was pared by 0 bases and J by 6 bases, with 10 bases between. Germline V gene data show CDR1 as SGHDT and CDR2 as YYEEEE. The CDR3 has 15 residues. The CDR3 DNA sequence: TGTGCCAGCAGCTTGGTTCCGGGGGGTAATTCACCCCTCCACTTT. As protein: CASSLVPGGNSPLHF.

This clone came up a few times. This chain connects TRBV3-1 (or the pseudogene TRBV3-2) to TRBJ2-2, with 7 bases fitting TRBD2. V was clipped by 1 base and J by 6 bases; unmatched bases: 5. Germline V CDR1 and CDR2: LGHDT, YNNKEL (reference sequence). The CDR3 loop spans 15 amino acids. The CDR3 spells CASSQVGGMAGELFF. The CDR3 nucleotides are TGTGCCAGCAGCCAAGTCGGGGGGATGGCCGGGGAGCTGTTTTTT.